This entry concerns a single T cell receptor beta chain. One end of the junction fails to match germline, which may point to a read error. The sample is drawn from a study of T cells after yellow fever vaccination. TCRdb used MiXCR to reprocess the 5' RACE reads, holding one entry per CDR3 protein. The top ten clones hold over 13% of a sample with 450,000 to 600,000 distinct CDR3 sequences, roughly 13% of them seen once. The clonotype originates from a man aged 25 to 45 who received the YFV17D yellow fever vaccine. The sequencing used PBMCs, collected on the day of the yellow fever booster vaccination.

The CDR3 sequence: CCARLPGNRERAFDTQYF. CDR3 bases: TGCTGTGCTAGACTTCCCGGCAACAGGGAAAGAGCCTTCGATACGCAGTATTTT. V is TRBV20-1 and J is TRBJ2-3, with D possibly TRBD1 on 6 matching bases. This CDR3 comprises 18 residues. Germline V gene sequence: CDR1 DFQATT, CDR2 SNEGSKA (reference sequence).